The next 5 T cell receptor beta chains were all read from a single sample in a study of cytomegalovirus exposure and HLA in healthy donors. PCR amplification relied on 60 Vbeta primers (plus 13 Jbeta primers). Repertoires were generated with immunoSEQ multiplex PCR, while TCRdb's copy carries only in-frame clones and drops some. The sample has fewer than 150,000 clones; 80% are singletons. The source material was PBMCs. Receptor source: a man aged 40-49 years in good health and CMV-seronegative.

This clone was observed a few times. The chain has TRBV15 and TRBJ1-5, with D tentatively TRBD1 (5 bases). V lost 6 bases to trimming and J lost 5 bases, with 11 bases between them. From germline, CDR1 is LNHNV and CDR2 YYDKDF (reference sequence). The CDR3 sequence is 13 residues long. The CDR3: CATRRDGYQPQHF. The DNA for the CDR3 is TGTGCCACCAGGCGGGACGGGTATCAGCCCCAGCATTTT.

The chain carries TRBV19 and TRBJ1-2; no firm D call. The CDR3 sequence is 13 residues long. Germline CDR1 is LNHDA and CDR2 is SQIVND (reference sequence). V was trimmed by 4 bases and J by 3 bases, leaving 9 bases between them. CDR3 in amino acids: CASSTLADYGYTF. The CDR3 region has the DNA TGTGCCAGTAGTACGTTGGCAGACTATGGCTACACCTTC.

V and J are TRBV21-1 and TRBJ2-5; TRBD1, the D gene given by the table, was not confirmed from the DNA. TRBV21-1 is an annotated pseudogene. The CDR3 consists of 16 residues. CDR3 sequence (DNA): TGTGCCAGCAGCAATCGTGGGACAGGTATACAAGAGACCCAGTACTTC. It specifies CASSNRGTGIQETQYF.

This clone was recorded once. The CDR3 coding sequence is TGTGCCAGCTCACCTCAGGGCACAGATACGCAGTATTTT. Amino acid sequence: CASSPQGTDTQYF. The chain combines TRBV18 with TRBJ2-3; D is undetermined. The CDR3 covers 13 residues. The germline V gene encodes CDR1 KGHSH and CDR2 LQKENI. V shed 3 bases and J shed 1 base, with 5 bases lying between them.

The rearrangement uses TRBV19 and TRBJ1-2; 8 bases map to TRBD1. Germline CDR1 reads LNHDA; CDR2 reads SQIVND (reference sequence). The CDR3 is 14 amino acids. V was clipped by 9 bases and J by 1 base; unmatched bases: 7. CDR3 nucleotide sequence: TGTGCCAGCACAGGACAGGGACTTAACTATGGCTACACCTTC. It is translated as CASTGQGLNYGYTF.